Only one count was recorded for the clone carrying this T cell receptor beta chain. These data come from a study of blood T cell repertoires in COVID-19. Generated by immunoSEQ multiplex PCR, the TCRdb table keeps only in-frame clones and is missing some. The data show 150,000 or so clones, about 79% seen once. CDR3 length: 17 amino acids. The germline CDR1 and CDR2 sequences are SGHRS and YFSETQ. V was pared by 0 bases and J by 2 bases, with 5 bases of the junction left unmatched. The sequencing input was peripheral blood. This TCR came from a woman aged 80 or over with active or convalescent COVID-19. The J gene is TRBJ2-1, the V gene TRBV5-1; 10 positions agree with TRBD2. The CDR3 DNA reads as TGCGCCAGCAGCTTGGAAGTAGCGGGGGGCCCCTACAATGAGCAGTTCTTC. This encodes CASSLEVAGGPYNEQFF.